This TCR beta chain was observed in a study of T-cell reconstitution after alpha-beta-depleted transplantation in children. Germline CDR1 reads SGHRS; CDR2 reads YFSETQ. V was pared by 0 bases and J by 4 bases, with 8 bases between. This CDR3 has 13 amino acids. This clonotype occurred many times. It was with unique molecular identifiers that the TCRbeta library was prepared. TCRdb re-analysed the PCR reads in MiXCR, keeping a single row per CDR3 protein. The repertoire holds 550,000 to 800,000 distinct CDR3 sequences, with under 15% as singletons. The clonotype comes from a girl aged 2 to 10 with congenital amegakaryocytic thrombocytopenia, due to receive a stem cell transplant. The sequencing used PBMCs, collected before TCRalphabeta/CD19-depleted stem cell transplant. The V gene is TRBV5-1, the J gene TRBJ2-7; D ambiguous. CDR3 in DNA: TGCGCCAGCAGCTTGGCCATATTTTACGAGCAGTACTTC. Its protein product is CASSLAIFYEQYF.